The 4 T cell receptor beta chains listed next were all sequenced from one sample in a study of blood T cells in healthy people across ages (dated by TCRdb to 2014 to 2015). The library was prepared using 5' RACE. The sequencer listed for this sample is Illumina HiSeq 2500. A second PCR of about 6 to 11 cycles was performed with a sample-barcoded 5' primer and a J-beta primer mix. TCRdb handled the public reads itself, with Q25 trimming in fastp and clone calling in MiXCR, and kept productive beta chains. Entries that share a CDR3 protein sequence are merged under the most common genes and DNA. For this sample the table gives some 860,000 distinct CDR3 sequences, of which around three fifths were detected only once. Approximately 24% of the sample is in the top ten clones. Material for sequencing was blood. These receptors originate from a man aged 40-50 years in good health.

This clonotype was seen a few times. The J gene is TRBJ2-3, the V gene TRBV10-3, with unresolved D. Looked up from germline, CDR1 is ENHRY and CDR2 is SYGVKD. The CDR3 loop spans 15 amino acids. V was cut by 2 bases and J by 2 bases, with 11 bases left in between. The CDR3 coding sequence is TGTGCCATCAGTGAGAAGGCGACGGTCACAGATACGCAGTATTTT. Residues: CAISEKATVTDTQYF.

This clonotype has only a few counts. This sequence joins TRBV25-1 and TRBJ2-6; D unresolved. The germline V and J ends were trimmed by 7 bases and 2 bases, with 12 bases remaining between them. This CDR3 has 15 residues. Germline lookup yields CDR1 MGHDK and CDR2 SYGVNS. Here the CDR3 DNA reads TGTGCCAGCACGCCGGGTTGGGCTGGGGCCAACGTCCTGACTTTC. This gives the protein CASTPGWAGANVLTF.

This clonotype was seen at least ten times. This chain links TRBV10-3 with TRBJ2-3; TRBD2 aligns across 7 bases. The J segment lost 5 bases and the V segment lost 8 bases, leaving 1 base of the junction unmatched. Germline V gene data show CDR1 as ENHRY and CDR2 as SYGVKD. The CDR3 sequence is 11 residues long. As DNA, the CDR3 is TGTGCCATCGCTAGCGGAGATACGCAGTATTTT. It translates to CAIASGDTQYF.

The chain uses TRBV28 and TRBJ2-5; D call uncertain. The CDR3 contains 13 residues. CDR1 is MDHEN, CDR2 SYDVKM, per germline. V shed 5 bases and J shed 6 bases, with 13 bases lying between them. The CDR3, as DNA: TGTGCCAGCAGTCTGCCTGCAGTTAAGACCCAGTACTTC. This sequence encodes CASSLPAVKTQYF.